One sample yielded the 29 T cell receptor beta chains listed below, sequenced in a study of TIL therapy for anti-PD-1-resistant metastatic lung cancer. Time point in this sample: pre-treatment sample, taken before nivolumab and TIL therapy. The tumor samples were excised metastases, mostly pleural nodules or supraclavicular lymph nodes. The immunoSEQ assay was v3. Produced via immunoSEQ multiplex PCR; TCRdb's table is partial and in-frame only. Of 20,000 to 30,000 clones in the sample, over 55% were seen once. The sequencing used tumor tissue, collected at baseline. Receptors originate from a woman aged 30-85 years with non-small cell lung cancer.

J is TRBJ1-2 and V is TRBV15; D perhaps matches TRBD1 (6 bases). The V gene's germline CDR1 is LNHNV and CDR2 YYDKDF (reference sequence). The CDR3 length is 15 residues. V was pared by 0 bases and J by 4 bases, with 12 bases between. The chain's CDR3 is CATSRETGQAYGYTF. The CDR3, as DNA: TGTGCCACCAGCAGAGAGACGGGACAAGCCTATGGCTACACCTTC. The whole variable domain, filled in from reference TRBV15 and TRBJ1-2, reads DAMVIQNPRYQVTQFGKPVTLSCSQTLNHNVMYWYQQKSSQAPKLLFHYYDKDFNNEADTPDNFQSRRPNTSFCFLDIRSPGLGDTAMYLCATSRETGQAYGYTFGSGTRLTVV.

In its sample, this clone was seen a few times. V usage is TRBV5-5 and J usage is TRBJ2-7, with a weak D call TRBD2 (6 bases). The V gene lost 2 bases and the J gene lost 7 bases, with 16 bases spanning the gap. The CDR3 is 14 amino acids. Looked up from germline, CDR1 is SGHKS and CDR2 is YYEKEE (reference sequence). CDR3 sequence reads: CASSFGEVAREQYF. The CDR3 region has the DNA TGTGCCAGCAGCTTCGGGGAGGTGGCTAGAGAGCAGTACTTC.

This clone came up a few times. V and J are TRBV7-2 and TRBJ2-5, with TRBD2 matching over 7 bases. CDR1 is SGHTA, CDR2 FQGNSA, per germline. The CDR3 has 15 amino acids. With 5 bases clipped from V and 5 bases from J, the junction kept 11 bases outside the gene matches. The CDR3 is CASSTVLAAGETQYF. The CDR3 nucleotides are TGTGCCAGCAGCACCGTTCTAGCGGCCGGGGAGACCCAGTACTTC.

The sample holds a few counts of this clone. The genes are TRBV6-1 and TRBJ2-7; D perhaps matches TRBD1 (5 bases). Germline CDR1 reads MNHNS; CDR2 reads SASEGT. V dropped 3 bases and J dropped 2 bases, with 14 bases sitting between them. The CDR3 covers 15 residues. CDR3 sequence reads: CASSDRVVVAYEQYF. The CDR3 DNA reads as TGTGCCAGCAGTGACAGGGTCGTAGTGGCCTACGAGCAGTACTTC.

This clone was picked up a small number of times. This chain connects TRBV5-1 to TRBJ2-2; D might be TRBD2 (6 bases). V was cut by 2 bases and J by 6 bases, with 14 bases left in between. CDR3 length: 15 residues. Looked up from germline, CDR1 is SGHRS and CDR2 is YFSETQ. The CDR3 coding sequence is TGCGCCAGCAGCTTACGAACCGGGACTGCCGGGGAGCTGTTTTTT. Its protein is CASSLRTGTAGELFF.

The rearrangement links TRBV2 to TRBJ2-7; no reliable D call. This CDR3 has 14 amino acids. In germline, CDR1 is SNHLY, CDR2 FYNNEI. Trimming stripped 7 bases from V and 0 bases from J, with 13 bases between. The CDR3, as DNA: TGTGCCAGCATGTATGACTCGAGCTCCTACGAGCAGTACTTC. Translating it yields CASMYDSSSYEQYF.

The V call is TRBV21-1, the J call TRBJ1-2. TRBV21-1 is flagged as a pseudogene. The length of the CDR3 is 15 residues. CDR3 protein: CASSKLRRRDYGYTF. CDR3 nucleotides: TGTGCCAGCAGCAAATTACGGCGGAGGGACTATGGCTACACCTTC.

This chain uses TRBV29-1 with TRBJ1-1, with a tentative D call TRBD1 (6 bases). The germline V gene encodes CDR1 SQVTM and CDR2 ANQGSEA. Trimming shortened V by 7 bases and J by 4 bases, and 16 bases separated the two germline ends. The CDR3 covers 13 residues. The CDR3 bases are TGCAGCGCCTTGGGGGGGCTCGGCACTGAAGCTTTCTTT. Translating gives CSALGGLGTEAFF.

V and J are TRBV29-1 and TRBJ1-1, with TRBD1 as a possible D gene (5 bases). Germline V CDR1 and CDR2: SQVTM, ANQGSEA. The V end lost 7 bases, the J end lost 1 base, and 13 bases lay between the germline ends. This CDR3 is built from 13 residues. CDR3 sequence reads: CSAGGLQNTEAFF. Here the CDR3 DNA reads TGCAGCGCCGGGGGACTGCAGAACACTGAAGCTTTCTTT.

The rearrangement links TRBV29-1 to TRBJ1-1; D is unresolved. The CDR3 totals 12 residues. The V and J ends lost 4 bases and 4 bases respectively, with 10 bases between them. Germline CDR1 SQVTM, CDR2 ANQGSEA. CDR3 DNA sequence: TGCAGCGTTGCGATCTGGGGCACTGAAGCTTTCTTT. It translates to CSVAIWGTEAFF.

The rearrangement uses TRBV4-1 and TRBJ2-5; 9 nucleotides line up with TRBD2. The ends lost 0 bases at V and 11 bases at J; junction bases unmatched: 10. The CDR3 sequence is 15 residues long. Per germline, CDR1 MGHRA and CDR2 YSYEKL. CDR3 region: CASSQDGAGGPLQYF. For the CDR3, the DNA is TGCGCCAGCAGCCAAGATGGCGCGGGAGGGCCCTTACAGTACTTC.

This chain links TRBV5-1 with TRBJ2-3; D may be TRBD2 (5 bases). The CDR3 is made up of 14 amino acids. Per the germline V gene, CDR1 is SGHRS and CDR2 is YFSETQ. V was trimmed by 1 base and J by 2 bases, leaving 8 bases between them. Here the CDR3 DNA reads TGCGCCAGCAGCTTGAGCGGTATCACAGATACGCAGTATTTT. It encodes CASSLSGITDTQYF.

The DNA for the CDR3 is TGCGCCAGCAGCTCCGCTCAGAGACTAGCGGGAGCTTCCGGGGAGCTGTTTTTT. Its translation is CASSSAQRLAGASGELFF. The genes are TRBV5-1 and TRBJ2-2, with 12 bases identical to TRBD2. The CDR3 covers 18 residues. J gave up 6 bases and V 3 bases, and 12 bases lay outside the gene matches. In germline, CDR1 is SGHRS, CDR2 YFSETQ.

The CDR3 reads CASSTRGSTEAFF. CDR3 sequence (DNA): TGTGCCAGCAGTACCAGGGGATCCACTGAAGCTTTCTTT. The V call is TRBV6-6, the J call TRBJ1-1; D is possibly TRBD1 (6 bases). This CDR3 region has 13 residues. The germline CDR1 and CDR2 sequences are MNHNY and SVGAGI (reference sequence). With 5 bases removed from V and 4 bases from J, the gap between germline ends came to 11 bases.

The chain has TRBV2 and TRBJ2-5; D is unclear. Per the germline V gene, CDR1 is SNHLY and CDR2 is FYNNEI. The CDR3 covers 14 residues. With 5 bases removed from V and 1 base from J, the gap between germline ends came to 11 bases. In DNA form, the CDR3 reads TGTGCCAGCAGTAGGTCACCTAGCCAAGAGACCCAGTACTTC. This gives the protein CASSRSPSQETQYF.

The chain links TRBV2 to TRBJ2-7, with D perhaps matching TRBD2 (5 bases). Trimming took off 6 bases at V and 3 bases at J, with 15 bases between the two ends. CDR1 is SNHLY, CDR2 FYNNEI, per germline. There are 14 residues in the CDR3. CDR3 region: CASRADYRDYEQYF. CDR3 coding DNA: TGTGCCAGCAGAGCTGACTACCGAGACTACGAGCAGTACTTC.

For the CDR3, the DNA is TGTGCCACCAGCAGAGATGGAGGGAATGGCTACACCTTC. It is translated as CATSRDGGNGYTF. The chain employs TRBV15 and TRBJ1-2; D remains unclear. The CDR3 covers 13 residues. Trimming stripped 0 bases from V and 6 bases from J, with 8 bases between. Germline V gene sequence: CDR1 LNHNV, CDR2 YYDKDF (reference sequence).

The CDR3 DNA follows: TGTGCCAGCCACCCCGGGACGGTAAACACCGGGGAGCTGTTTTTT. Translation gives CASHPGTVNTGELFF. The V call is TRBV19, the J call TRBJ2-2, with D perhaps TRBD1 or TRBD2 (5 bases each). Germline-derived CDR1 and CDR2 are LNHDA and SQIVND (reference sequence). The CDR3 contains 15 residues. V was trimmed by 9 bases and J by 2 bases, leaving 16 bases between them.

A few counts support this clone. The gene calls are TRBV2 and TRBJ2-7; 9 bases align to TRBD2. Germline CDR1 SNHLY, CDR2 FYNNEI. The CDR3 contains 13 residues. Germline trimming cut 7 bases from V and 7 bases from J; bases unmatched to any gene: 8. The CDR3 region is CASTASGIGEQYF. CDR3 in DNA: TGTGCCAGCACGGCTAGCGGGATAGGAGAGCAGTACTTC.

Here the CDR3 reads CASSLLGTGETQYF. In DNA form, the CDR3 reads TGTGCCAGCAGTCTCCTGGGGACAGGGGAGACCCAGTACTTC. The J gene is TRBJ2-5, the V gene TRBV25-1, with 9 bases lining up with TRBD1. V was clipped by 5 bases and J by 5 bases; unmatched bases: 6. CDR3 length: 14 residues. CDR1 is MGHDK, CDR2 SYGVNS, per germline.

This chain uses TRBV14 with TRBJ2-2, with 8 positions matching TRBD2. The V gene end was trimmed by 4 bases and the J gene end by 4 bases; junction bases not matched to a gene: 14. This CDR3 region has 18 residues. Germline loops: CDR1 SGHDN, CDR2 FVKESK. CDR3 residues: CASSRYLRGGAGTGELFF. The CDR3 DNA reads TGTGCCAGCAGCCGGTATCTCCGGGGGGGTGCAGGCACCGGGGAGCTGTTTTTT.

The chain joins TRBV5-6 to TRBJ1-1; the match to TRBD1 covers 8 bases. V was pared by 4 bases and J by 6 bases, with 5 bases of the junction left unmatched. The CDR3 totals 13 residues. CDR1 and CDR2 (germline): SGHDT, YYEEEE. This CDR3 is CASSRQGIPEAFF. The CDR3 nucleotides read TGTGCCAGCAGCCGACAGGGGATCCCTGAAGCTTTCTTT.

V is TRBV5-5 and J is TRBJ2-2; possible D gene TRBD1, 6 bases. The V and J ends lost 6 bases and 3 bases respectively, with 12 bases between them. The CDR3 extends over 14 amino acids. Per germline, CDR1 SGHKS and CDR2 YYEKEE (reference sequence). DNA of the CDR3: TGTGCCAGCAACAGGGTGGCGGACACCGGGGAGCTGTTTTTT. Translation: CASNRVADTGELFF.

The chain recombines TRBV10-3 with TRBJ2-7; D perhaps matches TRBD2 (6 bases). Deletions cut 6 bases from V and 4 bases from J, with 13 bases between. The CDR3 is 13 amino acids. Germline values: CDR1 ENHRY, CDR2 SYGVKD. The CDR3, as DNA: TGTGCCATCAGCAACCGGGACTCATACGAGCAGTACTTC. Encoded protein: CAISNRDSYEQYF.

The genes are TRBV5-4 and TRBJ1-1; TRBD1 agrees at 9 bases. V was pared by 4 bases and J by 5 bases, with 12 bases of the junction left unmatched. The CDR3 is 16 residues long. Germline V gives CDR1 SGHNT, CDR2 YYREEE (reference sequence). The CDR3: CASSPPVRDRETEAFF. The CDR3 region has the DNA TGTGCCAGCAGCCCCCCCGTCCGGGACAGGGAGACTGAAGCTTTCTTT.

The rearrangement joins TRBV27 to TRBJ2-1; tentative D call: TRBD1 (6 bases). The CDR3 loop spans 20 amino acids. Germline values: CDR1 MNHEY, CDR2 SMNVEV (reference sequence). Trimming shortened V by 4 bases and J by 1 base, and 26 bases separated the two germline ends. CDR3 in DNA: TGTGCCAGCAGTTACCTACAGGGAGAACTAGTAGGAGTTTCCTACAATGAGCAGTTCTTC. Translation gives CASSYLQGELVGVSYNEQFF.

The chain joins TRBV7-9 to TRBJ2-1; D remains ambiguous. Germline V CDR1 and CDR2: SEHNR, FQNEAQ (reference sequence). V was shortened by 0 bases and J by 9 bases, with 6 bases between the two germline ends. CDR3 length: 12 amino acids. The CDR3 loop reads CASSLAMREQFF. The DNA for the CDR3 is TGTGCCAGCAGCTTAGCAATGCGTGAGCAGTTCTTC.

This clone has more than one count but fewer than ten. The gene calls are TRBV7-9 and TRBJ2-2; a weak D match, TRBD1 (6 bases). The CDR3 is made up of 14 amino acids. Trimming removed 4 bases from V and 1 base from J, with 7 bases in between. CDR1 and CDR2 (germline): SEHNR, FQNEAQ (reference sequence). CDR3 bases: TGTGCCAGCAGCTCGACAGGGAACACCGGGGAGCTGTTTTTT. It encodes CASSSTGNTGELFF. The full variable domain, its missing parts supplied by reference TRBV7-9 and TRBJ2-2, is DTGVSQNPRHKITKRGQNVTFRCDPISEHNRLYWYRQTLGQGPEFLTYFQNEAQLEKSRLLSDRFSAERPKGSFSTLEIQRTEQGDSAMYLCASSSTGNTGELFFGEGSRLTVL.

The chain recombines TRBV29-1 with TRBJ1-2; unclear D gene. CDR1 SQVTM and CDR2 ANQGSEA come from the germline V gene. This CDR3 has 10 residues. The V and J ends lost 5 bases and 6 bases respectively, with 7 bases between them. The CDR3 spells CSVLENGYTF. The CDR3 nucleotides read TGCAGCGTTTTGGAGAATGGCTACACCTTC.